This T cell receptor beta chain comes out of a study of cytomegalovirus exposure and HLA in healthy donors. Here immunoSEQ multiplex PCR was the method, and the copy in TCRdb shows in-frame clones only, minus some. This table holds 160,000 or so clones, approximately 86% found once. The roughly 120-subject validation cohort, separate from the approximately 670-subject first cohort, included the donors. The receptor was isolated from a man aged 25-40 years in good health and CMV-seropositive. The sample taken for sequencing was PBMCs.

The CDR3 DNA follows: TGTGCCAGCAGCCGACAGTATAGCTCCTACAATGAGCAGTTCTTC. This translates into CASSRQYSSYNEQFF. The J gene is TRBJ2-1, the V gene TRBV9, with D maybe TRBD1 (5 bases). Trimming removed 4 bases at V and 0 bases at J, with 11 bases between. Germline V lookup: CDR1 SGDLS, CDR2 YYNGEE. The CDR3 runs to 15 residues.